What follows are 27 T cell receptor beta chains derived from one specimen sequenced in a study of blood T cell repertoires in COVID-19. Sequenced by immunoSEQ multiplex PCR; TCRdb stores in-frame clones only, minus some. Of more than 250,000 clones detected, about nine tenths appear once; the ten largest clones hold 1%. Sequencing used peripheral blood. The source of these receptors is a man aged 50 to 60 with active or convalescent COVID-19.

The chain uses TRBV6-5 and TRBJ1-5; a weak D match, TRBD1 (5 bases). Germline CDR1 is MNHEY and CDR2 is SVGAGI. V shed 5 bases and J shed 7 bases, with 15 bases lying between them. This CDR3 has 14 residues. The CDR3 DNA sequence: TGTGCCAGCAGTAACGGGGGGTTAGGGCAGCCCCAGCATTTT. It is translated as CASSNGGLGQPQHF.

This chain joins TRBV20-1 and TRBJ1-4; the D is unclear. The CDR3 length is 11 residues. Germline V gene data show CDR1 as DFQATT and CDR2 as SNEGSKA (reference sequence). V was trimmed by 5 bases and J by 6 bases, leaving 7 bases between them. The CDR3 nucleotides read TGCAGTGCTCTGGCGGATGAAAAACTGTTTTTT. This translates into CSALADEKLFF.

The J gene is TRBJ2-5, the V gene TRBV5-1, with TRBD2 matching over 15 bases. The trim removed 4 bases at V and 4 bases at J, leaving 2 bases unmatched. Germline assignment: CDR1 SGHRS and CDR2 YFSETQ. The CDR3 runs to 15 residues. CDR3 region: CASSPGLAGGETQYF. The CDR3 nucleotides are TGCGCCAGCAGCCCGGGACTAGCGGGAGGAGAGACCCAGTACTTC.

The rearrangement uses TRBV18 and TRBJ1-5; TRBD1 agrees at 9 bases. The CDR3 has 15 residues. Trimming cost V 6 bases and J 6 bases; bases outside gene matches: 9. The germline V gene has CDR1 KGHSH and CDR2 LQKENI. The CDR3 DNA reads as TGTGCCAGCTCGCGGGGGACAGGGCAACCTCAGCCCCAGCATTTT. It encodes CASSRGTGQPQPQHF.

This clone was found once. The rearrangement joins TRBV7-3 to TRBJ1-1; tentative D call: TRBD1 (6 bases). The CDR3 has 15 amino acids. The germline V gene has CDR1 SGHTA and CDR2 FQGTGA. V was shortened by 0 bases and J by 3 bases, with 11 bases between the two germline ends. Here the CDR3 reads CASSLTRDIDTEAFF. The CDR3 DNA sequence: TGTGCCAGCAGCTTAACCCGGGACATAGACACTGAAGCTTTCTTT.

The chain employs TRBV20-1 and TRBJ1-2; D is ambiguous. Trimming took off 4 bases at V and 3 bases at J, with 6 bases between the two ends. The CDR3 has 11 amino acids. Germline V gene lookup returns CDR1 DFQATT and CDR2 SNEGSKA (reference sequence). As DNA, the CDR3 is TGCAGTGCTAACGGGGACTATGGCTACACCTTC. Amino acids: CSANGDYGYTF.

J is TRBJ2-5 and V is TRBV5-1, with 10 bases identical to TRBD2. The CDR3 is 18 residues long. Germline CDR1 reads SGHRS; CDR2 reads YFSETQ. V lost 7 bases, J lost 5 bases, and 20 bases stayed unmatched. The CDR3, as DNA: TGCGCCAGCCATCGATTTCCCTTAGCGGGAGGAGGTGGCGAGACCCAGTACTTC. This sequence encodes CASHRFPLAGGGGETQYF.

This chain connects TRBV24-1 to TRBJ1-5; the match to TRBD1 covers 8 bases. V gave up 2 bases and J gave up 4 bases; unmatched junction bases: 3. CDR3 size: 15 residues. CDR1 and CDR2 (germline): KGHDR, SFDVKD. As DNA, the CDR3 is TGTGCCACCAGTGATTCCCGACAGGGGAATCAGCCCCAGCATTTT. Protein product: CATSDSRQGNQPQHF.

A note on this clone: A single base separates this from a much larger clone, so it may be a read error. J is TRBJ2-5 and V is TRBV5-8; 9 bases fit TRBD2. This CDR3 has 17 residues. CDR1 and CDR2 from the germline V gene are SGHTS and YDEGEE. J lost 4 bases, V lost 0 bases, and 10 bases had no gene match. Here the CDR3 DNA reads TGTGCCAGCAGCTTGGGGTCGGCTAGCGGGAAAGGAGAGACCCAGTACTTC. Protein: CASSLGSASGKGETQYF.

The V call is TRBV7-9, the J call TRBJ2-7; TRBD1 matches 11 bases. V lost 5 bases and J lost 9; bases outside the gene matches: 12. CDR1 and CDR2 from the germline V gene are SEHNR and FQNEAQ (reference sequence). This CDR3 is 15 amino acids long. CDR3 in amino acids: CASSQPGTGGTGQYF. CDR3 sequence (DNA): TGTGCCAGCAGCCAGCCCGGGACAGGGGGTACCGGGCAGTACTTC.

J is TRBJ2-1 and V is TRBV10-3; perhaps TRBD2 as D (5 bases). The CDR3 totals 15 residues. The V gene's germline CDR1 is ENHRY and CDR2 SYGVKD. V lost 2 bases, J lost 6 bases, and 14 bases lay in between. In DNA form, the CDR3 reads TGTGCCATCAGTGAGCCTCAGGTGGGAGTCAATGAGCAGTTCTTC. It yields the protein CAISEPQVGVNEQFF.

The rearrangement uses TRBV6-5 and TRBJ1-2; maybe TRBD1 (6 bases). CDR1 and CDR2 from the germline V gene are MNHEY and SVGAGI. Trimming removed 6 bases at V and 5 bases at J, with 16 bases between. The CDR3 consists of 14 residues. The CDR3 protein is CASRETGGSYGYTF. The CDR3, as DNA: TGTGCCAGCAGAGAGACAGGAGGAAGTTATGGCTACACCTTC.

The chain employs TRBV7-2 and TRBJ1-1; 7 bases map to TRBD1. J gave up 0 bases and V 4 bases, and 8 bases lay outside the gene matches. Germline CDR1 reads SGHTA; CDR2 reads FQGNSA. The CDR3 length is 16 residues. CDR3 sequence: CASSSFRDSMNTEAFF. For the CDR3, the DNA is TGTGCCAGCAGCTCATTCCGGGACAGCATGAACACTGAAGCTTTCTTT. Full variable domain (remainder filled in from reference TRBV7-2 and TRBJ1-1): GAGVSQSPSNKVTEKGKDVELRCDPISGHTALYWYRQSLGQGLEFLIYFQGNSAPDKSGLPSDRFSAERTGGSVSTLTIQRTQQEDSAVYLCASSSFRDSMNTEAFFGQGTRLTVV.

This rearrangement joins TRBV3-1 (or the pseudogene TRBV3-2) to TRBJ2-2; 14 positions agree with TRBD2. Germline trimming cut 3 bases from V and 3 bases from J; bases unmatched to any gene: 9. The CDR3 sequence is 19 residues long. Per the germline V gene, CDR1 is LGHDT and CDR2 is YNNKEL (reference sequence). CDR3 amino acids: CASSQGLAGEILHTGELFF. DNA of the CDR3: TGTGCCAGCAGCCAGGGACTAGCGGGGGAGATACTACACACCGGGGAGCTGTTTTTT.

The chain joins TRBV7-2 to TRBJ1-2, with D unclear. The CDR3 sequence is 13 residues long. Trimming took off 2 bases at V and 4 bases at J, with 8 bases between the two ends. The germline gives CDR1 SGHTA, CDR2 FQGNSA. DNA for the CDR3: TGTGCCAGCAGCTTAAAACTTAGCTATGGCTACACCTTC. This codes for CASSLKLSYGYTF.

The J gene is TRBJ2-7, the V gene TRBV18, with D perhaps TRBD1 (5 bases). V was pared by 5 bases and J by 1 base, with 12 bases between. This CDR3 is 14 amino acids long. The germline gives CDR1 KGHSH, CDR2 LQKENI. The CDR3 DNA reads TGTGCCAGCTCAAGCACAGGTGCTTCCTACGAGCAGTACTTC. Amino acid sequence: CASSSTGASYEQYF. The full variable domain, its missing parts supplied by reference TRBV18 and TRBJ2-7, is NAGVMQNPRHLVRRRGQEARLRCSPMKGHSHVYWYRQLPEEGLKFMVYLQKENIIDESGMPKERFSAEFPKEGPSILRIQQVVRGDSAAYFCASSSTGASYEQYFGPGTRLTVT.

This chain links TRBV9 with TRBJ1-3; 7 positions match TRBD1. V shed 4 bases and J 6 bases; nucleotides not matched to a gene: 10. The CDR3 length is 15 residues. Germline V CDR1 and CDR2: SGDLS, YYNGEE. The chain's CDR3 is CASSPIGTAANTIYF. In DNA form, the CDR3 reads TGTGCCAGCAGCCCTATCGGGACAGCCGCAAACACCATATATTTT.

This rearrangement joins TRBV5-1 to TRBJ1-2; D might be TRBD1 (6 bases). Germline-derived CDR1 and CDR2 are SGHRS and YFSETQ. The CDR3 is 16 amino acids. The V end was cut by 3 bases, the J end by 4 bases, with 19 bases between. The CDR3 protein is CASSSLGGGAGYGYTF. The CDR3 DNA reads TGCGCCAGCAGCTCCCTGGGCGGGGGCGCGGGCTATGGCTACACCTTC. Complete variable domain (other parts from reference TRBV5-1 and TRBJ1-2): KAGVTQTPRYLIKTRGQQVTLSCSPISGHRSVSWYQQTPGQGLQFLFEYFSETQRNKGNFPGRFSGRQFSNSRSEMNVSTLELGDSALYLCASSSLGGGAGYGYTFGSGTRLTVV.

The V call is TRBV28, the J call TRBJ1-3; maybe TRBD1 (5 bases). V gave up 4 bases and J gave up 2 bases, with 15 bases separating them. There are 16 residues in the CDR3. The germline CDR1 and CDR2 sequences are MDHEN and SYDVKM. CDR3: CASSSAGNEAGNTIYF. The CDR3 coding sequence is TGTGCCAGCAGTTCCGCAGGGAATGAAGCTGGAAACACCATATATTTT. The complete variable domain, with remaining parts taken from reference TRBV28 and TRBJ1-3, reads DVKVTQSSRYLVKRTGEKVFLECVQDMDHENMFWYRQDPGLGLRLIYFSYDVKMKEKGDIPEGYSVSREKKERFSLILESASTNQTSMYLCASSSAGNEAGNTIYFGEGSWLTVV.

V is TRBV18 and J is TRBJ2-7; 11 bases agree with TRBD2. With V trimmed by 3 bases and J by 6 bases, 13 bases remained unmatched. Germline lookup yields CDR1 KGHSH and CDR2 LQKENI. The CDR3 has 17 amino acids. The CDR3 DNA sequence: TGTGCCAGCTCACCCGGGATAGCGGGAGGGCCTTTTGGCGAGCAGTACTTC. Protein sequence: CASSPGIAGGPFGEQYF.

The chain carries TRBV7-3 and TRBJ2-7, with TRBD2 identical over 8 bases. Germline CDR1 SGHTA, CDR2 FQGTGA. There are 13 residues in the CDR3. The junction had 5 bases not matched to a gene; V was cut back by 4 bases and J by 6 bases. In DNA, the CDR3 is TGTGCCAGCAGCTCCGGGACTAGAAGCGAGCAGTACTTC. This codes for CASSSGTRSEQYF.

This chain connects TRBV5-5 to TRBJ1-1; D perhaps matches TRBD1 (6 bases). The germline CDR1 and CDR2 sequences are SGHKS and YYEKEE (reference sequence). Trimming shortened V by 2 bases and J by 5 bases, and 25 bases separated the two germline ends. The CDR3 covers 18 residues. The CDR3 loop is CASSFRSGATLVRTEAFF. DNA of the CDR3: TGTGCCAGCAGCTTCCGGTCAGGGGCGACGTTGGTGCGAACTGAAGCTTTCTTT.

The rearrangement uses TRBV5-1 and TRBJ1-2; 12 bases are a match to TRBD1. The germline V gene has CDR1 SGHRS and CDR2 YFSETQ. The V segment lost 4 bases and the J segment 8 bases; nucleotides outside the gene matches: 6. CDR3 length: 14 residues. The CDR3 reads CASSRGTGGEGYTF. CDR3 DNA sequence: TGCGCCAGCAGCCGAGGGACAGGGGGCGAGGGCTACACCTTC. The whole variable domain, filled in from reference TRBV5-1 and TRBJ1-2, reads KAGVTQTPRYLIKTRGQQVTLSCSPISGHRSVSWYQQTPGQGLQFLFEYFSETQRNKGNFPGRFSGRQFSNSRSEMNVSTLELGDSALYLCASSRGTGGEGYTFGSGTRLTVV.

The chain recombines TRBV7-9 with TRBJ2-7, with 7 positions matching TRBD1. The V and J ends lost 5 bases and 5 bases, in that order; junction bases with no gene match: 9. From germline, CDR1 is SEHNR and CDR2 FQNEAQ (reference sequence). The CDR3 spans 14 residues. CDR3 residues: CASSPPRQGNEQYF. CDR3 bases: TGTGCCAGCAGCCCTCCGAGACAGGGTAACGAGCAGTACTTC.

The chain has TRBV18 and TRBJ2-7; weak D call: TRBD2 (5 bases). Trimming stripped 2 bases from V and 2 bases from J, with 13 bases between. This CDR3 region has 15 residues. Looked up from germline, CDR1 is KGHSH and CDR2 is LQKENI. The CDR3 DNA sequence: TGTGCCAGCTCACCAAACCGGGGTTCGGCCTACGAGCAGTACTTC. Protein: CASSPNRGSAYEQYF.

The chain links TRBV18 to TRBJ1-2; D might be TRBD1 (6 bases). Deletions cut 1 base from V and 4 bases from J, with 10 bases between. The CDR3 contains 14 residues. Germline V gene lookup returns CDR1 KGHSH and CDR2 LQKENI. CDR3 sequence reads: CASSPLQGTYGYTF. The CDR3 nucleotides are TGTGCCAGCTCACCACTACAGGGTACCTATGGCTACACCTTC. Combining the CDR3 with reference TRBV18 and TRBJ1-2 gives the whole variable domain NAGVMQNPRHLVRRRGQEARLRCSPMKGHSHVYWYRQLPEEGLKFMVYLQKENIIDESGMPKERFSAEFPKEGPSILRIQQVVRGDSAAYFCASSPLQGTYGYTFGSGTRLTVV.

Written as DNA, the CDR3 is TGCGCCAGCAGCGCCAGGGTAGAGGTCACAGATACGCAGTATTTT. This gives the protein CASSARVEVTDTQYF. This rearrangement joins TRBV10-1 to TRBJ2-3, with D perhaps TRBD1 (5 bases). In germline, CDR1 is WNHNN, CDR2 SYGVQD (reference sequence). V lost 6 bases to trimming and J lost 2 bases, with 15 bases between them. The CDR3 extends over 15 amino acids.